This T cell receptor (beta chain) was recorded in a study of blood T cell repertoires in COVID-19. Trimming left V 4 bases short and J 4 bases short, with 14 bases between. The CDR3 extends over 14 amino acids. CDR1 is SGHTA, CDR2 FQGNSA, per germline. TCRdb keeps only in-frame clones here, not all; method: immunoSEQ multiplex PCR. The data show about 130,000 clones, with roughly 90% seen just once and roughly 4.8% held by the top ten. Sequenced material: peripheral blood. The receptor was derived from a man between 60 and 70 years old with COVID-19, enrolled during active disease. The gene calls are TRBV7-2 and TRBJ2-7, with a possible D match to TRBD1 (6 bases). The CDR3, as DNA: TGTGCCAGCAGCTCAGAAACAGGGTCATACGAGCAGTACTTC. Amino acid sequence: CASSSETGSYEQYF.